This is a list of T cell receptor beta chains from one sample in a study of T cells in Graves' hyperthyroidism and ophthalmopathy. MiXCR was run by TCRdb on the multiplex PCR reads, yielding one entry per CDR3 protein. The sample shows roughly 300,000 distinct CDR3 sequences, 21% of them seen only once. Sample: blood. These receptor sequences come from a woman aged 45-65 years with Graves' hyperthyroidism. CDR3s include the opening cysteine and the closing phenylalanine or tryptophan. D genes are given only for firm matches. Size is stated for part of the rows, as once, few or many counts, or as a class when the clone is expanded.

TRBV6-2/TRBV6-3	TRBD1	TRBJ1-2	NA	CASSWTGKGYGYTF	TGTGCCAGCAGCTGGACAGGGAAGGGCTATGGCTACACCTTC
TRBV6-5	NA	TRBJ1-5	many	CASSYGAAHQPQHF	TGTGCCAGCAGTTACGGAGCCGCCCATCAGCCCCAGCATTTT
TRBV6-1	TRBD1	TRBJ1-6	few	CASRDRAGNSPLHF	TGTGCCAGCAGGGACAGGGCGGGGAATTCACCCCTCCACTTT
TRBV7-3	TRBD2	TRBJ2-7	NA	CASSYLGGSYEQYF	TGTGCCAGCAGCTACCTCGGGGGGAGCTACGAGCAGTACTTC
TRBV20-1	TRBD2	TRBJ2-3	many	CSARTSGSYTDTQYF	TGCAGTGCAAGGACTAGCGGGAGCTACACAGATACGCAGTATTTT
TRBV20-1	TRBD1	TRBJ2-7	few	CSAEGQGNEQYF	TGCAGTGCTGAGGGACAGGGGAACGAGCAGTACTTC
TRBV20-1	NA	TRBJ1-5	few	CSVVRGGTRYKPQHF	TGCAGTGTCGTGCGGGGGGGGACCCGCTATAAGCCCCAGCATTTT
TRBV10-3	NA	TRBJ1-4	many	CAISARNSATNEKLFF	TGTGCCATCAGTGCCCGTAATTCCGCAACTAATGAAAAACTGTTTTTT
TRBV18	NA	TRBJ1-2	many	CASSPIPGLGHGYTF	TGTGCCAGCTCACCCATCCCGGGACTGGGCCATGGCTACACCTTC
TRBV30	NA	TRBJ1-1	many	CAWSARLNTEAFF	TGTGCCTGGAGTGCACGTTTGAACACTGAAGCTTTCTTT
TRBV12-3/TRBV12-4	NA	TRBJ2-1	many	CATSLGKGEQFF	TGTGCCACCTCTCTGGGGAAAGGTGAGCAGTTCTTC
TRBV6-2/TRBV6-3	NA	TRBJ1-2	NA	CASSYDQFGISGGYTF	TGTGCCAGCAGTTATGATCAATTCGGTATATCGGGTGGCTACACCTTC
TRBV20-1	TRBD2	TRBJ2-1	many	CSPLIAGDTHNEQFF	TGCAGCCCCCTTATAGCGGGAGACACACACAATGAGCAGTTCTTC
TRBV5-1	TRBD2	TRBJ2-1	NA	CASSLAGGGVNEQFF	TGCGCCAGCAGCTTGGCCGGCGGGGGGGTCAATGAGCAGTTCTTC
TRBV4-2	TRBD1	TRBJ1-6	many	CASSQEWDRVDSPLHF	TGTGCCAGCAGCCAAGAATGGGACAGGGTTGATTCACCCCTCCACTTT
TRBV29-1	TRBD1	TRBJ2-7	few	CSVGDRVGEQYF	TGCAGCGTTGGGGACAGAGTGGGCGAGCAGTACTTC
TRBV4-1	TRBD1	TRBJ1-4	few	CASSQFGTGGEKLFF	TGCGCCAGCAGCCAGTTCGGGACAGGGGGCGAAAAACTGTTTTTT
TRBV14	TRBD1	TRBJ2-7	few	CASRRQGNYEQYF	TGTGCCAGCAGGAGACAGGGGAACTACGAGCAGTACTTC
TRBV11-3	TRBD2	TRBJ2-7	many	CASSLAWTSSSREQYF	TGTGCCAGCAGCTTAGCCTGGACTAGCTCTAGTCGGGAGCAGTACTTC
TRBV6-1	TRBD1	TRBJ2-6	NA	CASREGQGRSGANVLTF	TGTGCCAGCAGAGAAGGACAGGGGCGCTCTGGGGCCAACGTCCTGACTTTC
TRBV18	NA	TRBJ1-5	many	CASSPMRGLDQPQHF	TGTGCCAGCTCACCAATGAGGGGGTTAGATCAGCCCCAGCATTTT
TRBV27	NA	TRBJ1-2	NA	CARSLSSINYGYTF	TGTGCCAGGAGTTTATCCAGCATTAACTATGGCTACACCTTC